This entry is about one TCR beta chain. The antigen this receptor binds is unknown. Base qualities are not provided; no much larger clone lies one nucleotide away. This sample was sequenced with an Illumina HiSeq 1500. TCRdb reworked the public reads: Q25 trimming with fastp, MiXCR clone assembly, productive beta chains retained. Rows are unified per CDR3 protein, each entry keeping the most common DNA and genes. Recorded for this sample are around 300,000 distinct CDR3 sequences; just under 25% of them occurred a single time. Roughly 15% of the sample is in the top ten clones. The data belong to a study of T cell repertoires in cytomegalovirus infection (dated by TCRdb to between 2018 and 2020). Regarding the study in general: Alongside well-studied HLA-B-restricted epitopes, the peptide stimulations were aimed at recently identified HLA-C-restricted CMV epitopes, whose presentation resists viral immunomodulation. Donor HLA type was relevant to the analysis, as public TCR beta signatures indicated carriage of CMV infection together with the matching HLA type.

Findings and caveats that apply to the study as a whole: The ex vivo response was dominated by HLA-C-restricted CMV-specific TCR beta clonotypes, which also provided the single most frequent clonotype in two of eight donors. In both this cohort and an independent cohort of several hundred donors, the cumulative frequency of public TCR beta family members distinguished carriers of CMV infection plus the relevant HLA type.

The CDR3 contains 14 residues, cysteine and phenylalanine counted. CDR3 DNA is the only sequence kept; it has 42 bases, read in frame from the first base. Trimming removed 0 bases from V and 2 bases from J, leaving 8 bases between the germline ends. The germline V gene (reference sequence) gives CDR1 as GTSNPN and CDR2 as SVGIG. Explained via the paper, the treatment or condition label denotes: in vitro stimulation with specific CMV peptide epitopes to enrich CMV-specific T cells. The receptor was derived from a human donor in good health (CMV status not recorded). Some clones in this sample may be carry-over from other donors' samples. Sequencing was performed on cultured PBMCs, taken from culture after CMV antigen stimulation. Recombination joined TRBV30 with TRBJ2-1, with TRBD2 as a weak D call on 5 bases. CDR3 loop: CAWSVLSAYNEQFF. The sequenced DNA is TGTGCCTGGAGTGTACTTAGCGCCTACAATGAGCAGTTCTTC.